The 32 T cell receptor beta chains below come from one sample, sequenced in a study of CD8 T cells in Susac syndrome. An amount of RNA that ranged from roughly 0.45 to 1 ug was reverse transcribed with random hexamers. In TCRdb, the immunoSEQ multiplex PCR reads were re-called with MiXCR into one record per CDR3 protein. The sample has some 170,000 distinct CDR3 sequences, over 85% seen once; the top ten hold over 0.08%. Sequencing input: CD4+ T cells from PBMCs. These receptors all stem from a human donor in good health.

The chain recombines TRBV20-1 with TRBJ1-2; possible D gene TRBD1, 6 bases. Germline CDR1 reads DFQATT; CDR2 reads SNEGSKA (reference sequence). CDR3 size: 12 residues. V lost 6 bases, J lost 2 bases, and 10 bases lay in between. CDR3 sequence: CSAATGNYGYTF. Written as DNA, the CDR3 is TGCAGTGCAGCTACAGGGAACTATGGCTACACCTTC.

The chain employs TRBV4-3 and TRBJ2-1; no clear D. V lost 6 bases, J lost 8 bases, and 17 bases lay in between. This CDR3 is 14 amino acids long. CDR1 is LGHNA, CDR2 YSLEER, per germline. This chain's CDR3 is CASRPQRFVDEQFF. CDR3 bases: TGCGCCAGCAGACCGCAAAGGTTTGTGGATGAGCAGTTCTTC.

In this sample, this clonotype turned up a few times. This chain links TRBV7-9 with TRBJ2-2; D is perhaps TRBD2 (6 bases). Trimming pared 3 bases from V and 4 bases from J, leaving 6 bases between. Germline CDR1 and CDR2: SEHNR and FQNEAQ (reference sequence). CDR3 length: 13 amino acids. The CDR3 sequence: CASSLRGTGELFF. Written as DNA, the CDR3 is TGTGCCAGCAGCTTGCGGGGCACCGGGGAGCTGTTTTTT.

The genes are TRBV20-1 and TRBJ2-7; perhaps TRBD2 as D (5 bases). CDR1 is DFQATT and CDR2 is SNEGSKA in the germline V gene (reference sequence). The CDR3 has 13 amino acids. With 3 bases removed from V and 6 bases from J, the gap between germline ends came to 15 bases. CDR3 coding DNA: TGCAGTGCTAGCCCAAGATCAACTAGCGAGCAGTACTTC. The encoded protein is CSASPRSTSEQYF.

The chain uses TRBV20-1 and TRBJ2-5; 9 bases line up with TRBD1. The CDR3 length is 13 residues. From germline, CDR1 is DFQATT and CDR2 SNEGSKA (reference sequence). J lost 10 bases, V lost 4 bases, and 10 bases had no gene match. The CDR3 region is CSATRTGERGQYF. The DNA of the CDR3 is TGCAGTGCTACCAGGACAGGGGAAAGGGGCCAGTACTTC.

V usage is TRBV27 and J usage is TRBJ1-2; D is unresolved. V shed 1 base and J shed 1 base, with 1 base lying between them. The CDR3 loop spans 12 amino acids. CDR1 and CDR2 from the germline V gene are MNHEY and SMNVEV (reference sequence). CDR3 in amino acids: CASSLYNYGYTF. In nucleotides, the CDR3 is TGTGCCAGCAGTTTATATAACTATGGCTACACCTTC.

The chain couples TRBV30 to TRBJ2-2; D gene unclear. Trimming removed 3 bases at V and 3 bases at J, with 8 bases between. The germline gives CDR1 GTSNPN, CDR2 SVGIG (reference sequence). The CDR3 is 13 residues long. CDR3 in amino acids: CAWRGYYTGELFF. The CDR3 DNA follows: TGTGCCTGGAGAGGTTATTACACCGGGGAGCTGTTTTTT.

The chain is built from TRBV20-1 and TRBJ2-7; D gene ambiguous. The CDR3 runs to 14 residues. Looked up from germline, CDR1 is DFQATT and CDR2 is SNEGSKA (reference sequence). V was trimmed by 3 bases and J by 2 bases, leaving 14 bases between them. The CDR3: CSASPPVGTYEQYF. The CDR3 DNA follows: TGCAGTGCTAGTCCACCGGTGGGGACCTACGAGCAGTACTTC.

The gene calls are TRBV5-6 and TRBJ2-2; 8 bases align to TRBD1. Germline V gene lookup returns CDR1 SGHDT and CDR2 YYEEEE. The CDR3 runs 15 residues. V shed 3 bases, J shed 4 bases, and the junction held 5 bases outside the gene matches. The CDR3 nucleotides read TGTGCCAGCAGCTCGACAGGGGCGAGCACCGGGGAGCTGTTTTTT. Its translation: CASSSTGASTGELFF.

The chain is built from TRBV6-2 or TRBV6-3 and TRBJ2-5; unclear D gene. The CDR3 runs 12 residues. With 2 bases removed from V and 4 bases from J, the gap between germline ends came to 5 bases. CDR1 MNHEY and CDR2 SVGEGT come from the germline V gene. The CDR3 loop reads CASSYMRETQYF. CDR3 bases: TGTGCCAGCAGTTACATGAGAGAGACCCAGTACTTC.

The chain employs TRBV28 and TRBJ2-7; D gene uncertain. Trimming left V 6 bases short and J 5 bases short, with 23 bases between. CDR3 length: 16 residues. Germline CDR1 and CDR2: MDHEN and SYDVKM. CDR3 nucleotides: TGTGCCAGCAGCCTCATCGAGTCAGCCTTAGGGAACGAGCAGTACTTC. Translated: CASSLIESALGNEQYF.

This clonotype has just one count. V gene TRBV4-2 combines with J gene TRBJ1-2; unclear D gene. This CDR3 has 16 residues. V was trimmed by 5 bases and J by 2 bases, leaving 18 bases between them. The germline CDR1 and CDR2 sequences are LGHNA and YNFKEQ. The CDR3 region is CASSTPGSQSNYGYTF. The DNA for the CDR3 is TGTGCCAGCAGCACCCCGGGCAGCCAATCAAACTATGGCTACACCTTC.

The chain carries TRBV9 and TRBJ2-3, with D possibly being TRBD1 (5 bases). This CDR3 has 14 residues. CDR1 SGDLS and CDR2 YYNGEE come from the germline V gene. Trimming pared 0 bases from V and 1 base from J, leaving 6 bases between. Here the CDR3 reads CASSVARGTDTQYF. Written as DNA, the CDR3 is TGTGCCAGCAGCGTAGCCAGGGGCACAGATACGCAGTATTTT.

As DNA, the CDR3 is TGTGCCAGCAGCTTAAGCGGGAGGGCCAACGAGCAGTACTTC. It specifies CASSLSGRANEQYF. The chain combines TRBV11-3 with TRBJ2-7; 10 bases are shared with TRBD2. This CDR3 comprises 14 residues. Germline trimming cut 2 bases from V and 5 bases from J; bases unmatched to any gene: 3. CDR1 and CDR2 (germline): SGHNT, YENEEA.

The chain couples TRBV15 to TRBJ2-1, with no clear D. This CDR3 has 15 amino acids. Germline CDR1 LNHNV, CDR2 YYDKDF (reference sequence). V was pared by 4 bases and J by 2 bases, with 12 bases between. CDR3 in amino acids: CATSKQDQAYNEQFF. CDR3 coding DNA: TGTGCCACCAGCAAGCAGGACCAAGCCTACAATGAGCAGTTCTTC.

The chain employs TRBV7-2 and TRBJ1-1; 7 positions agree with TRBD1. The ends lost 2 bases at V and 1 base at J; junction bases unmatched: 1. Germline-derived CDR1 and CDR2 are SGHTA and FQGNSA. The length of the CDR3 is 14 residues. The CDR3 sequence: CASSLYRGNTEAFF. CDR3 coding DNA: TGTGCCAGCAGCTTATACAGGGGGAACACTGAAGCTTTCTTT.

The chain is built from TRBV23-1 and TRBJ2-5; D is unclear. TRBV23-1 is annotated as an ORF whose role is uncertain. Deletions cut 4 bases from V and 1 base from J, with 10 bases between. This CDR3 has 14 amino acids. DNA of the CDR3: TGCGCCAGCAGTCGGTCGGAGCCCCAAGAGACCCAGTACTTC. This translates into CASSRSEPQETQYF.

The chain employs TRBV3-1 and TRBJ1-2, with D perhaps matching TRBD1 (6 bases). Trimming removed 1 base at V and 3 bases at J, with 15 bases between. CDR3 length: 16 amino acids. The germline V gene has CDR1 LGHDT and CDR2 YNNKEL (reference sequence). In nucleotides, the CDR3 is TGTGCCAGCAGCCAAGCGGGAACAGGGTCCTACTATGGCTACACCTTC. Its protein product is CASSQAGTGSYYGYTF.

The DNA for the CDR3 is TGTGCCAGCAGTTCGTGGGACTTTCCTCGGGGGACCCAGTACTTC. It yields the protein CASSSWDFPRGTQYF. This rearrangement joins TRBV12-3 or TRBV12-4 to TRBJ2-5, with D possibly TRBD2 on 6 matching bases. This CDR3 spans 15 amino acids. Trimming pared 4 bases from V and 7 bases from J, leaving 19 bases between.

The V gene is TRBV6-2 or TRBV6-3, the J gene TRBJ2-1; D not certain. Germline assignment: CDR1 MNHEY and CDR2 SVGEGT. CDR3 length equals 13 residues. Trimming cost V 6 bases and J 6 bases, with 12 bases left between them. The CDR3 DNA reads as TGTGCCAGCAGCGCCCCAGTCCCCAATGAGCAGTTCTTC. Translating it yields CASSAPVPNEQFF.

The chain joins TRBV12-3 or TRBV12-4 to TRBJ2-2, with TRBD2 matching 8 bases. V trimming: 5 bases; J trimming: 7 bases; junction bases outside the gene matches: 6. There are 14 residues in the CDR3. The CDR3 coding sequence is TGTGCCAGCAGTACTAGCGGCCAAAGCGGGGAGCTGTTTTTT. Protein product: CASSTSGQSGELFF.

This chain joins TRBV30 and TRBJ1-5; D gene ambiguous. Looked up from germline, CDR1 is GTSNPN and CDR2 is SVGIG (reference sequence). Trimming took off 1 base at V and 0 bases at J, with 7 bases between the two ends. The CDR3 runs to 14 residues. This chain's CDR3 is CAWSASSSNQPQHF. Here the CDR3 DNA reads TGTGCCTGGAGTGCTTCCAGTAGCAATCAGCCCCAGCATTTT.

The chain carries TRBV25-1 and TRBJ2-1, with 7 bases fitting TRBD2. V shed 2 bases and J 6 bases; nucleotides not matched to a gene: 7. This CDR3 spans 15 amino acids. The germline gives CDR1 MGHDK, CDR2 SYGVNS. In DNA form, the CDR3 reads TGTGCCAGCAGTGAAGGACTAGTTATGGCCAATGAGCAGTTCTTC. This translates into CASSEGLVMANEQFF.

V gene TRBV2 combines with J gene TRBJ1-2; TRBD1 matches at 7 bases. Germline V gene data show CDR1 as SNHLY and CDR2 as FYNNEI. After removal of 3 bases from V and 8 bases from J, the junction contained 12 bases not matched to a gene. The CDR3 consists of 15 residues. CDR3 nucleotide sequence: TGTGCCAGCAGTGATCCCCTGGACAGGCGGGAGGGCTACACCTTC. It codes for CASSDPLDRREGYTF.

The CDR3 DNA follows: TGCAGCGCCCAGTACGTTGCTGAAGCTTTCTTT. Protein sequence: CSAQYVAEAFF. The chain joins TRBV29-1 to TRBJ1-1; D gene uncertain. The CDR3 is 11 amino acids. Germline-derived CDR1 and CDR2 are SQVTM and ANQGSEA. V was shortened by 7 bases and J by 6 bases, with 12 bases between the two germline ends.

The chain uses TRBV23-1 and TRBJ2-1; 7 bases map to TRBD1. TRBV23-1 is recorded as an ORF, its role being uncertain. The ends lost 5 bases at V and 12 bases at J; junction bases unmatched: 4. This CDR3 has 11 residues. The CDR3 spells CASSIAGGQFF. The CDR3 coding sequence is TGCGCCAGCAGTATCGCAGGGGGGCAGTTCTTC.

The rearrangement links TRBV2 to TRBJ1-5; a possible D gene is TRBD1 (5 bases). This CDR3 is 14 amino acids long. The ends were cut back, 3 bases at V and 3 bases at J, with 9 bases in the middle. Germline-derived CDR1 and CDR2 are SNHLY and FYNNEI. DNA for the CDR3: TGTGCCAGCAGTGAGGGGGTATCCAATCAGCCCCAGCATTTT. Amino acid sequence: CASSEGVSNQPQHF.

The chain links TRBV6-6 to TRBJ2-4; D unclear. The CDR3 loop spans 13 amino acids. Per the germline V gene, CDR1 is MNHNY and CDR2 is SVGAGI (reference sequence). V gave up 11 bases and J gave up 1 base, with 12 bases separating them. The CDR3 sequence is CAAASLAKNIQYF. The CDR3 region has the DNA TGTGCCGCCGCGAGTCTTGCCAAAAACATTCAGTACTTC.

The chain combines TRBV29-1 with TRBJ1-1; weak D call: TRBD1 (5 bases). Germline V gene sequence: CDR1 SQVTM, CDR2 ANQGSEA. This CDR3 is built from 14 residues. V was trimmed by 5 bases and J by 5 bases, leaving 18 bases between them. The CDR3 loop is CSVKLRGGRTEAFF. The CDR3 nucleotides read TGCAGCGTTAAGCTTCGGGGGGGTAGAACTGAAGCTTTCTTT.

This clonotype was found once. V gene TRBV6-6 combines with J gene TRBJ1-2; no firm D call. Trimming cost V 2 bases and J 3 bases, with 10 bases left between them. The germline gives CDR1 MNHNY, CDR2 SVGAGI (reference sequence). CDR3 length equals 14 residues. The CDR3 DNA follows: TGTGCCAGCAGTTACCGTGACTCCTACTATGGCTACACCTTC. It translates to CASSYRDSYYGYTF.

The gene calls are TRBV28 and TRBJ2-7, with 9 bases that match TRBD2. Trimming at V came to 4 bases and at J to 3 bases, leaving 7 bases not matched to a gene. From germline, CDR1 is MDHEN and CDR2 SYDVKM. This CDR3 contains 15 residues. The CDR3 sequence: CASSSISSGNYEQYF. The CDR3 nucleotides read TGTGCCAGCAGTTCGATCTCTAGCGGGAACTACGAGCAGTACTTC.

J is TRBJ1-2 and V is TRBV20-1; the match to TRBD1 covers 7 bases. CDR3 length equals 13 residues. The germline V gene has CDR1 DFQATT and CDR2 SNEGSKA (reference sequence). V lost 5 bases and J lost 7; bases outside the gene matches: 10. CDR3 nucleotide sequence: TGCAGTGCTGAAGCAGGGGGGCGAGGTGGCTACACCTTC. Translated, it gives CSAEAGGRGGYTF.